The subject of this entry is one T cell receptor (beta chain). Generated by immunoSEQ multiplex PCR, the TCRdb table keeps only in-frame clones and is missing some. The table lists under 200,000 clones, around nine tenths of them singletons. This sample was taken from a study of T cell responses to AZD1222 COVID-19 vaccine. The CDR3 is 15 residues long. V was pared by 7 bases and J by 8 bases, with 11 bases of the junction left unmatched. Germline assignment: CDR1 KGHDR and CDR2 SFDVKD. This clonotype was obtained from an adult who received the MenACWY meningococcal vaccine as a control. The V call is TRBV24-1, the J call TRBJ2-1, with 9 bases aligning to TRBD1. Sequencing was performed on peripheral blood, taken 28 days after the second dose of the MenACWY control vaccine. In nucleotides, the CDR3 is TGTGCCACCAGCCAAGGGACAGGGTATATAGATGAGCAGTTCTTC. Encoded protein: CATSQGTGYIDEQFF.